What follows are 20 T cell receptor beta chains derived from one specimen sequenced in a study of control samples from healthy donors and cancer patients. The table came from immunoSEQ multiplex PCR; TCRdb's copy has only in-frame clones and leaves some out. The repertoire holds tens of thousands of clones, with 75% to 85% as singletons. Sequenced input: blood. Source of these receptors: a man aged 35 to 55 in good health.

The J gene is TRBJ2-7, the V gene TRBV7-6; D gene unclear. V lost 5 bases to trimming and J lost 7 bases, with 9 bases between them. The CDR3 loop spans 11 amino acids. Germline V CDR1 and CDR2: SGHVS, FNYEAQ. Here the CDR3 DNA reads TGTGCCAGCAGCGCAGAGTCAGAGCAGTACTTC. This translates into CASSAESEQYF.

The gene calls are TRBV19 and TRBJ2-7; TRBD2 agrees at 10 bases. In germline, CDR1 is LNHDA, CDR2 SQIVND (reference sequence). Trimming removed 4 bases from V and 6 bases from J; junction bases left unmatched: 21. The CDR3 consists of 19 residues. The CDR3 sequence: CASSRISVTTGTSVGEQYF. The CDR3 region has the DNA TGTGCCAGTAGTAGGATATCGGTAACTACCGGGACTAGCGTCGGCGAGCAGTACTTC.

This clone occurred a few times. The chain recombines TRBV28 with TRBJ2-3; no clear D gene. The germline CDR1 and CDR2 sequences are MDHEN and SYDVKM. Trimming removed 8 bases from V and 2 bases from J, with 8 bases in between. The CDR3 is 12 amino acids. This CDR3 reads CASGIATDTQYF. The CDR3 DNA follows: TGTGCCAGCGGAATAGCCACAGATACGCAGTATTTT.

V gene TRBV7-2 combines with J gene TRBJ2-3, with 10 bases matching TRBD2. V was pared by 1 base and J by 1 base, with 5 bases of the junction left unmatched. Germline V lookup: CDR1 SGHTA, CDR2 FQGNSA. The length of the CDR3 is 17 residues. Here the CDR3 reads CASSLVLTSGGTDTQYF. The CDR3, as DNA: TGTGCCAGCAGCTTAGTTCTAACTAGCGGGGGCACAGATACGCAGTATTTT.

The V gene is TRBV11-3, the J gene TRBJ2-5, with 8 bases aligning to TRBD2. The CDR3 runs to 16 residues. The germline V gene has CDR1 SGHNT and CDR2 YENEEA. The V and J ends lost 2 bases and 1 base, in that order; junction bases with no gene match: 6. The CDR3 reads CASSLFGGGSQETQYF. The CDR3 DNA follows: TGTGCCAGCAGCTTATTCGGGGGGGGGTCCCAAGAGACCCAGTACTTC.

This clone was observed a single time. V usage is TRBV5-6 and J usage is TRBJ1-3, with D perhaps matching TRBD1 (5 bases). Trimming stripped 5 bases from V and 3 bases from J, with 15 bases between. Germline V CDR1 and CDR2: SGHDT, YYEEEE. CDR3 length: 15 residues. This CDR3 is CASRSLGGIGNTIYF. The CDR3 DNA reads TGTGCCAGCAGGTCGCTGGGGGGTATTGGAAACACCATATATTTT.

V gene TRBV28 combines with J gene TRBJ1-2; D not certain. Deletions cut 7 bases from V and 9 bases from J, with 21 bases between. This CDR3 spans 14 amino acids. Germline CDR1 MDHEN, CDR2 SYDVKM. This CDR3 reads CASTLRVGRISYTF. The CDR3 DNA sequence: TGTGCCAGCACCCTCAGAGTGGGTAGGATAAGCTACACCTTC.

The rearrangement joins TRBV23-1 to TRBJ2-1; 9 bases fit TRBD1. TRBV23-1 is an open reading frame whose function is uncertain. V lost 0 bases to trimming and J lost 6 bases; unmatched junction nucleotides: 6. The length of the CDR3 is 16 residues. DNA of the CDR3: TGCGCCAGCAGTCAATCGTCGGGACAGGGCTTCAATGAGCAGTTCTTC. This codes for CASSQSSGQGFNEQFF.

V and J are TRBV4-3 and TRBJ1-4; no firm D call. CDR3 length equals 14 residues. The V end lost 3 bases, the J end lost 3 bases, and 8 bases lay between the germline ends. From germline, CDR1 is LGHNA and CDR2 YSLEER. The CDR3 is CASSQRTSNEKLFF. The CDR3 DNA follows: TGCGCCAGCAGCCAGAGGACGTCTAATGAAAAACTGTTTTTT.

The V and J genes are TRBV6-5 and TRBJ1-5; unclear D gene. Between the trimmed V and J ends, which lost 6 bases and 4 bases, there was a span of 16 bases. CDR1 MNHEY and CDR2 SVGAGI come from the germline V gene. The CDR3 consists of 15 residues. CDR3 nucleotide sequence: TGTGCCAGCAGCGCAAAATCCGGTCTTAATCAGCCCCAGCATTTT. This codes for CASSAKSGLNQPQHF.

This clone was seen just once. The J gene is TRBJ1-2, the V gene TRBV30; 10 positions match TRBD1. The V gene end was trimmed by 1 base and the J gene end by 8 bases; junction bases not matched to a gene: 4. Germline V CDR1 and CDR2: GTSNPN, SVGIG (reference sequence). The CDR3 is 13 amino acids. The CDR3 region has the DNA TGTGCCTGGAGTGGTGGGACAGGGGTCGGCTACACCTTC. Protein: CAWSGGTGVGYTF.

The rearrangement links TRBV7-3 to TRBJ2-2; D remains ambiguous. This CDR3 contains 14 residues. CDR1 is SGHTA, CDR2 FQGTGA, per germline. Trimming took 3 bases from V and 1 from J, leaving 6 bases between them. The CDR3 DNA follows: TGTGCCAGCAGCTTGCGGTTGAACACCGGGGAGCTGTTTTTT. Translation gives CASSLRLNTGELFF.

The sample holds one count of this clone. The chain uses TRBV15 and TRBJ1-1, with 9 bases aligning to TRBD1. The CDR3 runs to 15 residues. Germline V gives CDR1 LNHNV, CDR2 YYDKDF (reference sequence). With V trimmed by 1 base and J by 3 bases, 3 bases remained unmatched. Here the CDR3 reads CATSRGQGGYTEAFF. CDR3 bases: TGTGCCACCAGCAGAGGACAGGGGGGGTACACTGAAGCTTTCTTT.

This chain connects TRBV6-5 to TRBJ2-7; D possibly corresponds to TRBD1 (6 bases). The V and J ends lost 0 bases and 2 bases respectively, with 14 bases between them. The CDR3 runs 16 residues. The germline V gene has CDR1 MNHEY and CDR2 SVGAGI. The CDR3 sequence is CASSYSIGHRAYEQYF. The CDR3, as DNA: TGTGCCAGCAGTTACTCGATCGGGCACAGGGCCTACGAGCAGTACTTC.

V and J are TRBV2 and TRBJ1-2; D ambiguous. This CDR3 has 12 residues. Looked up from germline, CDR1 is SNHLY and CDR2 is FYNNEI. V lost 4 bases and J lost 8, with 11 bases in between. CDR3 residues: CASSGGSPGYTF. CDR3 DNA sequence: TGTGCCAGCAGTGGTGGGAGTCCGGGCTACACCTTC.

This rearrangement joins TRBV7-2 to TRBJ1-5, with a tentative D call TRBD1 (5 bases). CDR1 is SGHTA and CDR2 is FQGNSA in the germline V gene. The length of the CDR3 is 15 residues. Between the trimmed V and J ends, which lost 1 base and 9 bases, there was a span of 16 bases. CDR3 in DNA: TGTGCCAGCAGCTTAGGGGGGGACCCGGGACGGCCCCAGCATTTT. It encodes CASSLGGDPGRPQHF.

This chain connects TRBV4-3 to TRBJ1-1; D gene ambiguous. Germline CDR1 LGHNA, CDR2 YSLEER. The CDR3 loop spans 14 amino acids. V was clipped by 1 base and J by 5 bases, with 11 bases between them. The CDR3 region has the DNA TGCGCCAGCAGCCAAGCGGCCGGGTATACTGAAGCTTTCTTT. Encoded protein: CASSQAAGYTEAFF.

This clone showed up just a few times. The gene calls are TRBV24-1 and TRBJ2-1; 9 nucleotides align to TRBD1. The CDR3 extends over 16 amino acids. V gave up 2 bases and J gave up 9 bases; unmatched junction bases: 10. CDR1 and CDR2 from the germline V gene are KGHDR and SFDVKD. The CDR3 DNA follows: TGTGCCACCAGTGATTCCCGGACAGGGGTTCGGGGTGAGCAGTTCTTC. Its protein is CATSDSRTGVRGEQFF.

The J gene is TRBJ2-7, the V gene TRBV6-5, with 9 nucleotides matching TRBD1. Germline V gene sequence: CDR1 MNHEY, CDR2 SVGAGI. CDR3 length: 14 residues. V lost 0 bases and J lost 3; bases outside the gene matches: 0. CDR3 protein: CASSYSGQGYEQYF. The CDR3 coding sequence is TGTGCCAGCAGTTACTCGGGACAGGGCTACGAGCAGTACTTC.

The chain couples TRBV5-5 to TRBJ2-1; weak D call: TRBD1 (5 bases). The CDR3 has 15 residues. V dropped 4 bases and J dropped 0 bases, with 11 bases sitting between them. Germline V gene data show CDR1 as SGHKS and CDR2 as YYEKEE (reference sequence). CDR3 amino acids: CASSQQVSSYNEQFF. CDR3 DNA sequence: TGTGCCAGCAGCCAACAGGTTAGCTCCTACAATGAGCAGTTCTTC.